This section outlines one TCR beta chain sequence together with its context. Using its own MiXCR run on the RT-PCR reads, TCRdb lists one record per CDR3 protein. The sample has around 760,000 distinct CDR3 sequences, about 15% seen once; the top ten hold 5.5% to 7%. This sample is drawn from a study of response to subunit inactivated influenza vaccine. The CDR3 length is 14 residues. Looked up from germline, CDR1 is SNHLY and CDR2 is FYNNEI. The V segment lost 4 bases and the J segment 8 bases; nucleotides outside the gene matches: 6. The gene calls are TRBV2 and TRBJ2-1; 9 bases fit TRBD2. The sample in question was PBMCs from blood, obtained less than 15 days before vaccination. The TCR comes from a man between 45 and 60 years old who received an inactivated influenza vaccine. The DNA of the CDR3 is TGTGCCAGCAGTGGGGTAGCGGGAGTCCATGAGCAGTTCTTC. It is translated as CASSGVAGVHEQFF.